These 30 T cell receptor beta chains came from one sample sequenced in a study of OX40 agonist ivuxolimab in advanced cancers. Assay: immunoSEQ multiplex PCR; the TCRdb copy retains only in-frame clones and omits some. Of 70,000 to 95,000 clones in the sample, under 90% were seen once. Source: CD4+ or CD8+ T cells sorted from blood, taken in a trial of the OX40 agonist ivuxolimab. These receptors originate from an adult with an advanced solid tumor such as melanoma, head and neck, liver or kidney cancer.

This rearrangement joins TRBV5-1 to TRBJ2-2; 9 bases map to TRBD2. The CDR3 totals 18 residues. V lost 0 bases and J lost 6; bases outside the gene matches: 12. Germline V gives CDR1 SGHRS, CDR2 YFSETQ. CDR3 in amino acids: CASSLGPLRTSESGELFF. In nucleotides, the CDR3 is TGCGCCAGCAGCTTGGGGCCGCTCCGGACTAGCGAGTCCGGGGAGCTGTTTTTT.

V usage is TRBV18 and J usage is TRBJ1-1; TRBD1 is a possible D gene (6 bases). Germline CDR1 and CDR2: KGHSH and LQKENI. The V end lost 2 bases, the J end lost 1 base, and 11 bases lay between the germline ends. This CDR3 has 15 residues. CDR3: CASSPSGQTNTEAFF. As DNA, the CDR3 is TGTGCCAGCTCACCAAGCGGACAGACGAACACTGAAGCTTTCTTT. The variable domain in full, with the rest retrieved from reference TRBV18 and TRBJ1-1, is NAGVMQNPRHLVRRRGQEARLRCSPMKGHSHVYWYRQLPEEGLKFMVYLQKENIIDESGMPKERFSAEFPKEGPSILRIQQVVRGDSAAYFCASSPSGQTNTEAFFGQGTRLTVV.

The chain recombines TRBV5-4 with TRBJ2-1; D uncertain. CDR3 size: 12 residues. Germline CDR1 is SGHNT and CDR2 is YYREEE (reference sequence). V lost 2 bases, J lost 5 bases, and 5 bases lay in between. The CDR3 DNA follows: TGTGCCAGCAGCTTTGGTAACAATGAGCAGTTCTTC. Residues: CASSFGNNEQFF. Together with reference TRBV5-4 and TRBJ2-1, the CDR3 gives the full variable domain: ETGVTQSPTHLIKTRGQQVTLRCSSQSGHNTVSWYQQALGQGPQFIFQYYREEENGRGNFPPRFSGLQFPNYSSELNVNALELDDSALYLCASSFGNNEQFFGPGTRLTVL.

The chain is built from TRBV2 and TRBJ2-5, with TRBD2 matching 11 bases. Unmatched junction bases numbered 11, after V lost 6 bases and J lost 5 bases. Germline V gives CDR1 SNHLY, CDR2 FYNNEI. CDR3 size: 16 residues. The CDR3 spells CASRFGSGGAGETQYF. The CDR3 nucleotides read TGTGCCAGCAGATTTGGTAGCGGGGGGGCCGGGGAGACCCAGTACTTC.

The J gene is TRBJ2-7, the V gene TRBV4-1; 9 bases are a match to TRBD2. Germline V gives CDR1 MGHRA, CDR2 YSYEKL. The CDR3 is 15 residues long. V gave up 1 base and J gave up 7 bases; unmatched junction bases: 8. The CDR3, as DNA: TGCGCCAGCAGCCAAGCCCCCGGGACTAGCTGGGAGCAGTACTTC. Protein: CASSQAPGTSWEQYF.

This rearrangement joins TRBV5-1 to TRBJ1-1; D uncertain. CDR1 and CDR2 (germline): SGHRS, YFSETQ. Trimming pared 2 bases from V and 9 bases from J, leaving 11 bases between. This CDR3 contains 12 residues. The CDR3 bases are TGCGCCAGCAGCTTTTGGAACGAACAAGCTTTCTTT. Its protein is CASSFWNEQAFF.

This clone was recorded only once. The gene calls are TRBV29-1 and TRBJ2-2; weak D call: TRBD2 (6 bases). CDR3 size: 14 residues. Trimming took off 5 bases at V and 0 bases at J, with 10 bases between the two ends. The germline CDR1 and CDR2 sequences are SQVTM and ANQGSEA. The CDR3 protein is CSVRAGTNTGELFF. CDR3 coding DNA: TGCAGCGTTAGGGCGGGGACGAACACCGGGGAGCTGTTTTTT.

V and J are TRBV23-1 and TRBJ2-2; D is possibly TRBD1 (6 bases). Being an ORF, TRBV23-1 has a function that is uncertain. This CDR3 comprises 18 residues. Trimming took off 4 bases at V and 5 bases at J, with 23 bases between the two ends. CDR3 loop: CASSLPKAGTSWTGELFF. DNA for the CDR3: TGCGCCAGCAGTCTCCCTAAAGCCGGGACATCTTGGACCGGGGAGCTGTTTTTT.

The chain has TRBV28 and TRBJ2-7, with 8 positions matching TRBD2. Germline CDR1 MDHEN, CDR2 SYDVKM. This CDR3 has 14 amino acids. Trimming at V came to 4 bases and at J to 6 bases, leaving 8 bases not matched to a gene. This CDR3 is CASSSGLGQPEQYV. As DNA, the CDR3 is TGTGCCAGCAGTTCGGGACTAGGACAGCCCGAGCAGTACGTC.

This chain connects TRBV4-3 to TRBJ2-5; 7 bases are shared with TRBD2. The V gene end was trimmed by 2 bases and the J gene end by 2 bases; junction bases not matched to a gene: 8. The CDR3 extends over 16 amino acids. Germline V gene sequence: CDR1 LGHNA, CDR2 YSLEER. The CDR3 coding sequence is TGCGCCAGCAGCCAACTTTTTCTAGCGGATCAAGAGACCCAGTACTTC. Amino acids: CASSQLFLADQETQYF.

Note on this clone: With only one base between it and a far larger clone, this is likely a read error. The same CDR3 can be traced to other DNA sequences in this sample. The chain carries TRBV6-5 and TRBJ2-7; 12 nucleotides agree with TRBD2. V lost 0 bases to trimming and J lost 4 bases; unmatched junction nucleotides: 4. CDR3 length: 16 residues. Germline values: CDR1 MNHEY, CDR2 SVGAGI. CDR3 nucleotide sequence: TGTGCCAGCAGTTACTCGACTAGCGGGAGTTCTTACGAGCAGTACTTC. Protein: CASSYSTSGSSYEQYF.

The chain combines TRBV11-3 with TRBJ2-2; D ambiguous. Trimming stripped 5 bases from V and 1 base from J, with 5 bases between. The CDR3 is made up of 13 amino acids. Germline loops: CDR1 SGHNT, CDR2 YENEEA. The CDR3 region has the DNA TGTGCCAGCAGCCCGGGGAACACCGGGGAGCTGTTTTTT. Translating it yields CASSPGNTGELFF. The full variable domain, its missing parts supplied by reference TRBV11-3 and TRBJ2-2, is EAGVVQSPRYKIIEKKQPVAFWCNPISGHNTLYWYLQNLGQGPELLIRYENEEAVDDSQLPKDRFSAERLKGVDSTLKIQPAELGDSAVYLCASSPGNTGELFFGEGSRLTVL.

This clone was observed a handful of times. The CDR3 DNA reads TGTGCCAGCAGCTTGGACTATTACGAGCAGTACTTC. Translation: CASSLDYYEQYF. The chain carries TRBV7-9 and TRBJ2-7; a weak D match, TRBD2 (6 bases). V was clipped by 3 bases and J by 4 bases, with 7 bases between them. The CDR3 consists of 12 residues. CDR1 SEHNR and CDR2 FQNEAQ come from the germline V gene (reference sequence).

The J gene is TRBJ2-2, the V gene TRBV6-5; weak D call: TRBD1 (6 bases). The CDR3 contains 13 residues. Germline values: CDR1 MNHEY, CDR2 SVGAGI. The V end was cut by 6 bases, the J end by 4 bases, with 9 bases between. The CDR3 loop is CASRDSSTGELFF. CDR3 nucleotides: TGTGCCAGCAGGGACAGTTCCACCGGGGAGCTGTTTTTT.

This chain joins TRBV7-9 and TRBJ2-3; D gene ambiguous. V lost 4 bases to trimming and J lost 7 bases, with 6 bases between them. This CDR3 region has 11 residues. From germline, CDR1 is SEHNR and CDR2 FQNEAQ (reference sequence). The CDR3: CASSSGHTQYF. In DNA, the CDR3 is TGTGCCAGCAGCTCCGGCCATACGCAGTATTTT. Full variable domain (remainder filled in from reference TRBV7-9 and TRBJ2-3): DTGVSQNPRHKITKRGQNVTFRCDPISEHNRLYWYRQTLGQGPEFLTYFQNEAQLEKSRLLSDRFSAERPKGSFSTLEIQRTEQGDSAMYLCASSSGHTQYFGPGTRLTVL.

The chain recombines TRBV5-4 with TRBJ2-3; no clear D. The CDR3 extends over 13 amino acids. V was shortened by 2 bases and J by 0 bases, with 4 bases between the two germline ends. Germline-derived CDR1 and CDR2 are SGHNT and YYREEE (reference sequence). CDR3: CASSFRSTDTQYF. In DNA, the CDR3 is TGTGCCAGCAGCTTTCGTAGCACAGATACGCAGTATTTT.

The chain uses TRBV6-1 and TRBJ1-4, with D tentatively TRBD1 (6 bases). Trimming took off 11 bases at V and 0 bases at J, with 10 bases between the two ends. Per the germline V gene, CDR1 is MNHNS and CDR2 is SASEGT. CDR3 length: 13 amino acids. As DNA, the CDR3 is TGTGCCGGAGGGGGGTCAACTAATGAAAAACTGTTTTTT. The encoded protein is CAGGGSTNEKLFF.

This clone was counted between two and nine times. Other DNA sequences within the sample encode an identical CDR3. J is TRBJ2-7 and V is TRBV7-9; the D is unclear. From germline, CDR1 is SEHNR and CDR2 FQNEAQ (reference sequence). The CDR3 is 11 amino acids. V was shortened by 6 bases and J by 3 bases, with 6 bases between the two germline ends. The CDR3 is CASSYRYEQYF. The CDR3 DNA follows: TGTGCCAGCAGTTACCGCTACGAGCAGTACTTC.

This chain joins TRBV28 and TRBJ2-7, with 7 nucleotides matching TRBD2. The CDR3 is 11 residues long. Trimming cost V 7 bases and J 4 bases; bases outside gene matches: 1. Germline values: CDR1 MDHEN, CDR2 SYDVKM. In DNA, the CDR3 is TGTGCCAGCATCGGGGGGTACGAGCAGTACTTC. It is translated as CASIGGYEQYF.

V gene TRBV10-2 combines with J gene TRBJ2-6; a weak D match, TRBD1 (6 bases). CDR1 and CDR2 from the germline V gene are WSHSY and SAAADI. CDR3 size: 15 residues. V lost 5 bases and J 0 bases, leaving 8 bases between the germline ends. The DNA for the CDR3 is TGCGCCAGCAGTCAGGGGTTCTCTGGGGCCAACGTCCTGACTTTC. Its protein is CASSQGFSGANVLTF.

The chain combines TRBV7-9 with TRBJ1-4; D unresolved. With 3 bases removed from V and 5 bases from J, the gap between germline ends came to 10 bases. CDR1 is SEHNR and CDR2 is FQNEAQ in the germline V gene (reference sequence). The CDR3 is 14 residues long. The CDR3 nucleotides read TGTGCCAGCAGCTTGAGCCTAGGAAATGAAAAACTGTTTTTT. Encoded protein: CASSLSLGNEKLFF.

The chain joins TRBV19 to TRBJ2-3; 9 bases are shared with TRBD1. This CDR3 region has 15 residues. Germline V gives CDR1 LNHDA, CDR2 SQIVND (reference sequence). The V segment lost 6 bases and the J segment 0 bases; nucleotides outside the gene matches: 4. DNA for the CDR3: TGTGCCAGTAGAGGGGGGACAGGGAGCACAGATACGCAGTATTTT. It codes for CASRGGTGSTDTQYF. The complete variable domain, with remaining parts taken from reference TRBV19 and TRBJ2-3, reads DGGITQSPKYLFRKEGQNVTLSCEQNLNHDAMYWYRQDPGQGLRLIYYSQIVNDFQKGDIAEGYSVSREKKESFPLTVTSAQKNPTAFYLCASRGGTGSTDTQYFGPGTRLTVL.

The rearrangement links TRBV25-1 to TRBJ1-1, with a weak D call TRBD1 (5 bases). The CDR3 has 13 residues. Germline CDR1 reads MGHDK; CDR2 reads SYGVNS. V was clipped by 8 bases and J by 5 bases, with 15 bases between them. This chain's CDR3 is CASGGFSGTEAFF. In DNA form, the CDR3 reads TGTGCCAGCGGGGGGTTTTCGGGGACTGAAGCTTTCTTT.

J is TRBJ2-7 and V is TRBV11-2; either TRBD1 or TRBD2 may supply D (5 bases each). V lost 4 bases, J lost 10 bases, and 14 bases lay in between. The CDR3 loop spans 12 amino acids. Germline V gives CDR1 SGHAT, CDR2 FQNNGV. CDR3 sequence (DNA): TGTGCCAGCAGCTGGGGCCCGGGATTCCAGTACGTC. Protein: CASSWGPGFQYV.

The V and J genes are TRBV5-4 and TRBJ2-2, with D perhaps TRBD1 (5 bases). Looked up from germline, CDR1 is SGHNT and CDR2 is YYREEE (reference sequence). V was clipped by 4 bases and J by 7 bases, with 8 bases between them. The CDR3 has 12 residues. The CDR3, as DNA: TGTGCCAGCAGCGAAAGGGGCGGGGAGCTGTTTTTT. Translation gives CASSERGGELFF.

CDR3 in DNA: TGTGCCAGCAGCTCACCCACCCCGGACGGAACGAACACCGGGGAGCTGTTTTTT. Its translation: CASSSPTPDGTNTGELFF. The chain is built from TRBV12-1 and TRBJ2-2. TRBV12-1 is a pseudogene segment. The CDR3 spans 18 residues.

J is TRBJ2-1 and V is TRBV7-2; perhaps D is TRBD1 or TRBD2 (5 bases each). Per the germline V gene, CDR1 is SGHTA and CDR2 is FQGNSA. This CDR3 contains 14 residues. V lost 0 bases and J lost 5, with 8 bases in between. As DNA, the CDR3 is TGTGCCAGCAGCTTAGCTGGGACGCACAATGAGCAGTTCTTC. It specifies CASSLAGTHNEQFF.

This clone has only one observation. The V call is TRBV28, the J call TRBJ2-5; D may be TRBD1 (7 bases). Trimming left V 11 bases short and J 6 bases short, with 19 bases between. CDR1 is MDHEN, CDR2 SYDVKM, per germline. This CDR3 comprises 13 residues. The CDR3 loop is CAGGTVHRKTQYF. DNA for the CDR3: TGTGCCGGGGGGACAGTCCACAGAAAGACCCAGTACTTC.

The chain employs TRBV6-4 and TRBJ2-3, with 9 nucleotides matching TRBD2. V shed 3 bases and J 2 bases; nucleotides not matched to a gene: 3. Germline V gives CDR1 MRHNA, CDR2 SNTAGT. There are 15 residues in the CDR3. The CDR3 nucleotides are TGTGCCAGCAGTGAAGCGGGAGGTGCCACAGATACGCAGTATTTT. This gives the protein CASSEAGGATDTQYF.

The chain links TRBV27 to TRBJ2-5, with 9 bases identical to TRBD2. Germline V lookup: CDR1 MNHEY, CDR2 SMNVEV (reference sequence). The V gene end was trimmed by 5 bases and the J gene end by 3 bases; junction bases not matched to a gene: 10. The CDR3 is 16 amino acids. CDR3 coding DNA: TGTGCCAGCAGTCCCCCTACTAGCGGGCTTAAAGAGACCCAGTACTTC. It codes for CASSPPTSGLKETQYF.